This T cell receptor beta chain stems from a study of early T cells in non-severe SARS-CoV-2 infection. Study information: Chains from this unsorted whole-blood bulk RNA could not be paired. Study results and limitations: Lookups in VDJdb leaned toward anti-spike CD8 responses and missed private and CD4 specificities.

Unique molecular identifiers were added to individual cDNA molecules. TCRdb re-called the 5' RACE reads through MiXCR, storing one row per CDR3 protein. This table holds over 50,000 distinct CDR3 sequences, approximately 9.3% found once. This clonotype was detected many times. Its antigen is currently unknown. Sequencing was performed on whole blood. This clonotype was obtained from an adult who was a healthcare worker with PCR-confirmed SARS-CoV-2 infection or an uninfected control (not recorded which).

The CDR3 sequence: CSAIQGLNYGYTF. For the CDR3, the DNA is TGCAGCGCCATTCAGGGGCTTAACTATGGCTACACCTTC. The chain has TRBV29-1 and TRBJ1-2; the D gene is possibly TRBD1 (6 bases). Between the trimmed V and J ends, which lost 7 bases and 1 base, there was a span of 13 bases. CDR1 is SQVTM and CDR2 is ANQGSEA in the germline V gene. The length of the CDR3 is 13 residues.